Following are 20 T cell receptor beta chains from one sample sequenced in a study of blood T cell repertoires in COVID-19. TCRdb's copy holds only in-frame clones and misses some; the assay was immunoSEQ multiplex PCR. The sample has a few hundred thousand clones, roughly 85% seen once. The sample comprised peripheral blood. The receptors shown here come from a woman aged 18-29 years with acute or convalescent COVID-19.

V is TRBV11-2 and J is TRBJ2-1, with a weak D call TRBD1 (5 bases). The V end lost 1 base, the J end lost 2 bases, and 21 bases lay between the germline ends. The CDR3 runs 19 residues. Germline assignment: CDR1 SGHAT and CDR2 FQNNGV. The CDR3 DNA reads as TGTGCCAGCAGCTTAGTTTCGGGCAGGGTGGTCAGAACCTACAATGAGCAGTTCTTC. Protein: CASSLVSGRVVRTYNEQFF. Full variable domain (missing parts from reference TRBV11-2 and TRBJ2-1): EAGVAQSPRYKIIEKRQSVAFWCNPISGHATLYWYQQILGQGPKLLIQFQNNGVVDDSQLPKDRFSAERLKGVDSTLKIQPAKLEDSAVYLCASSLVSGRVVRTYNEQFFGPGTRLTVL.

V is TRBV7-3 and J is TRBJ2-1; TRBD2 agrees at 11 bases. In germline, CDR1 is SGHTA, CDR2 FQGTGA. CDR3 size: 16 residues. V gave up 2 bases and J gave up 4 bases; unmatched junction bases: 4. In DNA form, the CDR3 reads TGTGCCAGCAGCTTAGGCCGGACTAGCGGGTACAATGAGCAGTTCTTC. The encoded protein is CASSLGRTSGYNEQFF.

A word on this clone: Other DNA sequences in this sample translate to the same CDR3. The V gene is TRBV5-5, the J gene TRBJ2-2, with a weak D call TRBD1 (6 bases). Germline loops: CDR1 SGHKS, CDR2 YYEKEE (reference sequence). The V end was cut by 0 bases, the J end by 1 base, with 7 bases between. This CDR3 has 15 residues. The CDR3 coding sequence is TGTGCCAGCAGCTTGGCAGGGGAGAACACCGGGGAGCTGTTTTTT. Protein: CASSLAGENTGELFF.

The genes are TRBV3-1 (or the pseudogene TRBV3-2) and TRBJ1-6; no firm D call. The CDR3 consists of 14 residues. V was shortened by 7 bases and J by 7 bases, with 14 bases between the two germline ends. Germline assignment: CDR1 LGHDT and CDR2 YNNKEL (reference sequence). The CDR3, as DNA: TGTGCCAGCACCTGGAGGGAGAGAAATTCACCCCTCCACTTT. Translating it yields CASTWRERNSPLHF.

The chain uses TRBV5-1 and TRBJ2-5; tentative D call: TRBD2 (6 bases). CDR1 SGHRS and CDR2 YFSETQ come from the germline V gene. The CDR3 length is 13 residues. V lost 5 bases, J lost 4 bases, and 12 bases lay in between. CDR3 sequence: CASSPEGSETQYF. The CDR3 bases are TGCGCCAGCAGTCCGGAGGGGTCAGAGACCCAGTACTTC.

The chain links TRBV6-5 to TRBJ1-4; 7 bases agree with TRBD1. CDR1 and CDR2 (germline): MNHEY, SVGAGI. The CDR3 contains 14 residues. With 0 bases clipped from V and 8 bases from J, the junction kept 3 bases outside the gene matches. In DNA form, the CDR3 reads TGTGCCAGCAGTTACTCGGACAGGAGAGAAAAACTGTTTTTT. Amino acid sequence: CASSYSDRREKLFF.

V usage is TRBV4-3 and J usage is TRBJ2-7; 10 nucleotides match TRBD2. This CDR3 has 16 residues. V dropped 0 bases and J dropped 6; count of bases not matched to a gene: 8. The germline V gene encodes CDR1 LGHNA and CDR2 YSLEER. The CDR3 DNA is TGCGCCAGCAGCCAAGATGCAGCGGGAGGGCCTTTCGAGCAGTACTTC. Protein product: CASSQDAAGGPFEQYF.

CDR3 sequence reads: CASSLDPQGWEKLFF. The CDR3 DNA follows: TGTGCCAGCAGCTTAGACCCCCAGGGGTGGGAAAAACTGTTTTTT. The rearrangement joins TRBV9 to TRBJ1-4, with D possibly TRBD1 on 6 matching bases. The ends were cut back, 4 bases at V and 8 bases at J, with 18 bases in the middle. Per germline, CDR1 SGDLS and CDR2 YYNGEE. The CDR3 covers 15 residues.

This chain joins TRBV7-8 and TRBJ2-2; 8 bases are shared with TRBD1. Germline lookup yields CDR1 SGHVS and CDR2 FQNEAQ. This CDR3 region has 16 residues. V dropped 2 bases and J dropped 4; count of bases not matched to a gene: 6. The CDR3 sequence: CASSLIGTGGTGELFF. The CDR3 bases are TGTGCCAGCAGCTTAATCGGTACAGGGGGCACCGGGGAGCTGTTTTTT. The full variable domain, in which reference TRBV7-8 and TRBJ2-2 provide the parts outside the CDR3, is GAGVSQSPRYKVAKRGQDVALRCDPISGHVSLFWYQQALGQGPEFLTYFQNEAQLDKSGLPSDRFFAERPEGSVSTLKIQRTQQEDSAVYLCASSLIGTGGTGELFFGEGSRLTVL.

The chain joins TRBV10-3 to TRBJ2-7, with TRBD2 matching 9 bases. V was pared by 3 bases and J by 9 bases, with 12 bases of the junction left unmatched. The CDR3 length is 15 residues. Germline V gene sequence: CDR1 ENHRY, CDR2 SYGVKD. The CDR3 here is CAISDGLARTTGQYF. CDR3 sequence (DNA): TGTGCCATCAGTGACGGACTAGCGAGGACTACGGGGCAGTACTTC.

The chain employs TRBV5-6 and TRBJ1-1, with a possible D match to TRBD1 (5 bases). CDR1 and CDR2 (germline): SGHDT, YYEEEE. The CDR3 spans 13 residues. With 6 bases removed from V and 3 bases from J, the gap between germline ends came to 12 bases. The CDR3 spells CASTVGGYTEAFF. In DNA, the CDR3 is TGTGCCAGCACCGTGGGGGGGTACACTGAAGCTTTCTTT.

V is TRBV3-1 (or the pseudogene TRBV3-2) and J is TRBJ2-2, with D possibly matching TRBD2 (6 bases). The germline gives CDR1 LGHDT, CDR2 YNNKEL (reference sequence). V was clipped by 7 bases and J by 6 bases, with 18 bases between them. The CDR3 has 15 amino acids. This chain's CDR3 is CASTLGAGLSGELFF. CDR3 bases: TGTGCCAGCACCCTGGGCGCGGGGCTTTCCGGGGAGCTGTTTTTT.

V and J are TRBV6-2 or TRBV6-3 and TRBJ1-4; D might be TRBD1 (5 bases). The germline V gene has CDR1 MNHEY and CDR2 SVGEGT. Trimming took off 7 bases at V and 8 bases at J, with 14 bases between the two ends. This CDR3 is built from 13 residues. The CDR3 is CASTPGHYEKLFF. The DNA for the CDR3 is TGTGCCAGCACCCCGGGGCACTACGAAAAACTGTTTTTT.

This chain joins TRBV5-6 and TRBJ1-2; weak D call: TRBD1 (6 bases). CDR3 length: 15 residues. With 1 base removed from V and 5 bases from J, the gap between germline ends came to 15 bases. CDR1 SGHDT and CDR2 YYEEEE come from the germline V gene. The DNA of the CDR3 is TGTGCCAGCAGCTTGATGGGGGGGCGAAGGTATGGCTACACCTTC. Translation gives CASSLMGGRRYGYTF.

The chain links TRBV2 to TRBJ1-1; 7 positions agree with TRBD1. Germline lookup yields CDR1 SNHLY and CDR2 FYNNEI. The CDR3 contains 16 residues. J was trimmed by 0 bases and V by 2 bases; bases with no gene match: 6. The CDR3 reads CASSEWTGGMNTEAFF. The CDR3 DNA sequence: TGTGCCAGCAGTGAATGGACAGGCGGAATGAACACTGAAGCTTTCTTT. Based on the CDR3 plus reference TRBV2 and TRBJ1-1, the full variable domain is EPEVTQTPSHQVTQMGQEVILRCVPISNHLYFYWYRQILGQKVEFLVSFYNNEISEKSEIFDDQFSVERPDGSNFTLKIRSTKLEDSAMYFCASSEWTGGMNTEAFFGQGTRLTVV.

The chain recombines TRBV9 with TRBJ2-3, with 11 positions matching TRBD2. Per the germline V gene, CDR1 is SGDLS and CDR2 is YYNGEE. V gave up 3 bases and J gave up 2 bases; unmatched junction bases: 8. This CDR3 is built from 17 residues. The CDR3 coding sequence is TGTGCCAGCAGCGCCCACATAGCGGGAGGGAACACAGATACGCAGTATTTT. It encodes CASSAHIAGGNTDTQYF.

V is TRBV7-2 and J is TRBJ2-7; 8 nucleotides agree with TRBD1. V shed 5 bases, J shed 2 bases, and the junction held 5 bases outside the gene matches. The germline V gene encodes CDR1 SGHTA and CDR2 FQGNSA. The CDR3 is 14 residues long. The DNA for the CDR3 is TGTGCCAGCAGCCACAGACAGGGGCCCTACGAGCAGTACTTC. This sequence encodes CASSHRQGPYEQYF.

The chain employs TRBV30 and TRBJ2-2; no clear D gene. The CDR3 runs to 12 residues. The germline CDR1 and CDR2 sequences are GTSNPN and SVGIG (reference sequence). Trimming took off 0 bases at V and 6 bases at J, with 5 bases between the two ends. Written as DNA, the CDR3 is TGTGCCTGGAGTGTACATTCCGGGGAGCTGTTTTTT. This codes for CAWSVHSGELFF.

This chain links TRBV27 with TRBJ2-7; 8 nucleotides align to TRBD2. The CDR3 has 14 residues. Germline CDR1 reads MNHEY; CDR2 reads SMNVEV (reference sequence). Trimming took 5 bases from V and 3 from J; bases not matched to a gene: 6. DNA of the CDR3: TGTGCCAGCAGTCCGGGGGGGGAGTTCTACGAGCAGTACTTC. Amino acids: CASSPGGEFYEQYF.

The chain couples TRBV19 to TRBJ2-7; 8 bases align to TRBD2. Germline trimming cut 3 bases from V and 6 bases from J; bases unmatched to any gene: 4. Germline loops: CDR1 LNHDA, CDR2 SQIVND (reference sequence). The CDR3 extends over 13 amino acids. CDR3 sequence: CASSIAGGTEQYF. The CDR3 bases are TGTGCCAGTAGTATTGCGGGAGGAACCGAGCAGTACTTC.